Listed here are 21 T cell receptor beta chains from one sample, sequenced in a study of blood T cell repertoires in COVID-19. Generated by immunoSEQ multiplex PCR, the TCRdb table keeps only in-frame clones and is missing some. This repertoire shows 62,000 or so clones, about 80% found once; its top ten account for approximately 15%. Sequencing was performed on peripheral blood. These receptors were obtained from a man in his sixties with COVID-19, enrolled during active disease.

The CDR3 reads CASSLSRQGYNQPQHF. DNA of the CDR3: TGTGCCAGCAGTTTATCGAGACAGGGTTACAATCAGCCCCAGCATTTT. This chain links TRBV27 with TRBJ1-5, with 7 nucleotides matching TRBD1. Germline CDR1 and CDR2: MNHEY and SMNVEV (reference sequence). V trimming: 0 bases; J trimming: 3 bases; junction bases outside the gene matches: 5. The CDR3 is 16 amino acids.

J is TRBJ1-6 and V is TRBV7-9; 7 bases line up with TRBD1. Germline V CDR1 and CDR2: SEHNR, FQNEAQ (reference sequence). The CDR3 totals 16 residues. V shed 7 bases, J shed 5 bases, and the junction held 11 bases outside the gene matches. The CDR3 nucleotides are TGTGCCAGCATGTTTGAGGGGGCGGTGGATAATTCACCCCTCCACTTT. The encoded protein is CASMFEGAVDNSPLHF.

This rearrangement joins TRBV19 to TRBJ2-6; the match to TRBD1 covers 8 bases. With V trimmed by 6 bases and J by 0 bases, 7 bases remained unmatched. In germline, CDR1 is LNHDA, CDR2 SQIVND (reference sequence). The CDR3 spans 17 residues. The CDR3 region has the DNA TGTGCCAGTAGCCCCTGGGACAGGCACTCTGGGGCCAACGTCCTGACTTTC. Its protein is CASSPWDRHSGANVLTF. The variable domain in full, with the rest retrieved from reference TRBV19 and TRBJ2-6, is DGGITQSPKYLFRKEGQNVTLSCEQNLNHDAMYWYRQDPGQGLRLIYYSQIVNDFQKGDIAEGYSVSREKKESFPLTVTSAQKNPTAFYLCASSPWDRHSGANVLTFGAGSRLTVL.

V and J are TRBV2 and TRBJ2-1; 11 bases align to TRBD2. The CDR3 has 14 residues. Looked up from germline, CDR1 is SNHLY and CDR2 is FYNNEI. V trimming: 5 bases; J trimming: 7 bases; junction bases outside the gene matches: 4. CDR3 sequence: CASSRSSGGNEQFF. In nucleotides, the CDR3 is TGTGCCAGCAGTCGGTCTAGCGGGGGGAATGAGCAGTTCTTC.

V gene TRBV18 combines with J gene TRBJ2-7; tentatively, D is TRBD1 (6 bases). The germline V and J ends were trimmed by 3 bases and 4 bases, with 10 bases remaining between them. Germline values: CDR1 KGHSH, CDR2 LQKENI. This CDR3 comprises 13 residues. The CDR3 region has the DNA TGTGCCAGCTCACCGACTACAGGGTACGAGCAGTACTTC. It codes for CASSPTTGYEQYF.

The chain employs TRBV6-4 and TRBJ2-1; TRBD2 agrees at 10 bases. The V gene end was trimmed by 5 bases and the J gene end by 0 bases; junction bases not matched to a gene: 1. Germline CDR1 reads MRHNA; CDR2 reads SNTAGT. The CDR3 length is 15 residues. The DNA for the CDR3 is TGTGCCAGCAGTATAGCGGGGGGCTCCTACAATGAGCAGTTCTTC. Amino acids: CASSIAGGSYNEQFF.

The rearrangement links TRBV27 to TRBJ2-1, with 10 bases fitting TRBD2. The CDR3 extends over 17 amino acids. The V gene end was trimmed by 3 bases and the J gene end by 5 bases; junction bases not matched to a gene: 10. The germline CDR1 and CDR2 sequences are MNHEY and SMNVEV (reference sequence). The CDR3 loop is CASSFRKTSGTNNEQFF. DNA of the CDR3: TGTGCCAGCAGTTTTCGTAAAACTAGCGGGACCAACAATGAGCAGTTCTTC.

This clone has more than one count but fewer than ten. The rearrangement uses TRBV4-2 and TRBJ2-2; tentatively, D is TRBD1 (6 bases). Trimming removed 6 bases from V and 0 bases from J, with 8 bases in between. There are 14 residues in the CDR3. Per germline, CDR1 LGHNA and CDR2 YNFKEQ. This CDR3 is CASRGQPNTGELFF. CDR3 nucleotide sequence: TGTGCCAGCAGGGGACAACCGAACACCGGGGAGCTGTTTTTT.

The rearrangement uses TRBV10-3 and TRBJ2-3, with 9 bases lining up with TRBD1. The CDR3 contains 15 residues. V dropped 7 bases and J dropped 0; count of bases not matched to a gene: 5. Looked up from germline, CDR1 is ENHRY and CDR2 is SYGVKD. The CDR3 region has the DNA TGTGCCATCACCCAGGGACAGGGCAGCACAGATACGCAGTATTTT. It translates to CAITQGQGSTDTQYF.

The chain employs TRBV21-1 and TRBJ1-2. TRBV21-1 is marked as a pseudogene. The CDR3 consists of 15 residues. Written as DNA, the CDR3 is TGTGCCAGCAGCAAAATCGTACGGGGGAACTATGGCTACACCTTC. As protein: CASSKIVRGNYGYTF.

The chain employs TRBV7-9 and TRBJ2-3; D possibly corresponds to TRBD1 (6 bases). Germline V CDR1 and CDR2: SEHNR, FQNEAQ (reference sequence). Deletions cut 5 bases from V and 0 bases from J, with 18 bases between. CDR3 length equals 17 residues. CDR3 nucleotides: TGTGCCAGCAGCCTCCCGTATCGGACAGCTAGCACAGATACGCAGTATTTT. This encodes CASSLPYRTASTDTQYF.

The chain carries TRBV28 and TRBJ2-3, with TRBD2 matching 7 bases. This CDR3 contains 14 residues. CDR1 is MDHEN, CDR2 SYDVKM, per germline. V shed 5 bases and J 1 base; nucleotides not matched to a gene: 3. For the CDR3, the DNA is TGTGCCAGCAGTGGGGGGGGAGGCACAGATACGCAGTATTTT. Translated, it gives CASSGGGGTDTQYF.

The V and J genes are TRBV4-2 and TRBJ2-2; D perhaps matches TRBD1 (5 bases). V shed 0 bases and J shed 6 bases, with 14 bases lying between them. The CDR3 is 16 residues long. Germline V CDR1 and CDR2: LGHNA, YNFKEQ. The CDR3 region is CASSQEGSRAAGELFF. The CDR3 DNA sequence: TGTGCCAGCAGCCAAGAAGGAAGCAGGGCGGCCGGGGAGCTGTTTTTT.

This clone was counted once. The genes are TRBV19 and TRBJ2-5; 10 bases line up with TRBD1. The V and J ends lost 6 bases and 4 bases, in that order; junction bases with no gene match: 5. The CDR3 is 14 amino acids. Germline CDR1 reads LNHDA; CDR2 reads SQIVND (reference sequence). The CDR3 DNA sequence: TGTGCCAGTAGAGACAGGGGGCACGGAGAGACCCAGTACTTC. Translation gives CASRDRGHGETQYF.

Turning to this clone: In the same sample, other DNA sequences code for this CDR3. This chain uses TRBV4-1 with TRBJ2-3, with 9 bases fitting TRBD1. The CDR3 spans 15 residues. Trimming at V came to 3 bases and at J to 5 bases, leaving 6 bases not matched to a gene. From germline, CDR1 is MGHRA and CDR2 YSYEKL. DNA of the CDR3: TGCGCCAGCAGCCAGGAACAGGGGGCGGGAGATACGCAGTATTTT. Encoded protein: CASSQEQGAGDTQYF.

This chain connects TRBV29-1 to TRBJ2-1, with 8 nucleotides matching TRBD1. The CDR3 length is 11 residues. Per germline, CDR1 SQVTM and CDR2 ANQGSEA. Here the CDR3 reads CQGATYNEQFF. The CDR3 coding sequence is TGCCAGGGGGCGACATACAATGAGCAGTTCTTC.

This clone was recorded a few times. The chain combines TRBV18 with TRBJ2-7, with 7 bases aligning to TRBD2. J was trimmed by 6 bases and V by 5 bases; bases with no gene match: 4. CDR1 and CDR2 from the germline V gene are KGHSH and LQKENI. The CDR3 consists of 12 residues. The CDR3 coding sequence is TGTGCCAGCTCATCGCCGGGGGGCGAGCAGTACTTC. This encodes CASSSPGGEQYF.

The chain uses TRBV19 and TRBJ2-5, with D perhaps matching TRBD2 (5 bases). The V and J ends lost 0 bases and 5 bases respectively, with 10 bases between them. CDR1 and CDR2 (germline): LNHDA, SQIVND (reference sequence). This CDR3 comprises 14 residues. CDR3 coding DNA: TGTGCCAGTAGTATAGAGGCTAGCAGGGAGACCCAGTACTTC. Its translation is CASSIEASRETQYF.

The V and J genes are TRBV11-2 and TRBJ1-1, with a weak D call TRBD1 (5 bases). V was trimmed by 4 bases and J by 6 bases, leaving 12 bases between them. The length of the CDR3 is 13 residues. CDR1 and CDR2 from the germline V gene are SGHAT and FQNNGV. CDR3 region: CASSWGGWAEAFF. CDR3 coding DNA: TGTGCCAGCAGCTGGGGGGGATGGGCTGAAGCTTTCTTT. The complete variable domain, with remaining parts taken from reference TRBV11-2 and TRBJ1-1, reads EAGVAQSPRYKIIEKRQSVAFWCNPISGHATLYWYQQILGQGPKLLIQFQNNGVVDDSQLPKDRFSAERLKGVDSTLKIQPAKLEDSAVYLCASSWGGWAEAFFGQGTRLTVV.

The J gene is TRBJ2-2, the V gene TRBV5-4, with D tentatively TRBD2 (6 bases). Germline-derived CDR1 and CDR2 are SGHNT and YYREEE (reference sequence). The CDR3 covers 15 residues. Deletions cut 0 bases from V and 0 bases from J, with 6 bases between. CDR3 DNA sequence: TGTGCCAGCAGCTTGGGGGAGGCGAACACCGGGGAGCTGTTTTTT. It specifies CASSLGEANTGELFF.

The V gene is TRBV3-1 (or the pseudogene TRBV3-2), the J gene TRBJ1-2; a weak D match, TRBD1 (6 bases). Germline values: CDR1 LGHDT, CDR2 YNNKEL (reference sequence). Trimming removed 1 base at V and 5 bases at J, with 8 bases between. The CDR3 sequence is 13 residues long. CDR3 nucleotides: TGTGCCAGCAGCCAAGGTGGACAGTATGGCTACACCTTC. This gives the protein CASSQGGQYGYTF.